The TCR beta chain under discussion was sequenced for a study of blood T cell repertoires in COVID-19. Study details: PBMCs, B-cell-depleted T cells, or T cells were the source of the cDNA or gDNA that made up the material.

Germline V gene lookup returns CDR1 LGHNA and CDR2 YNFKEQ. The germline V and J ends were trimmed by 1 base and 5 bases, with 14 bases remaining between them. CDR3 size: 16 residues. This table comes from immunoSEQ multiplex PCR, and its TCRdb copy is limited to in-frame clones, with some not included. The sample has hundreds of thousands of clones, 75% to 90% seen once. This clonotype originated in a man aged 30 to 45 who had recovered from COVID-19. The chain has TRBV4-2 and TRBJ2-2; D is possibly TRBD2 (6 bases). Source material: PBMCs or T cells enriched from blood (not recorded which). The CDR3 protein is CASSQAEGIRTGELFF. CDR3 DNA sequence: TGTGCCAGCAGCCAAGCGGAGGGCATTCGGACCGGGGAGCTGTTTTTT.